Each of the 14 T cell receptor beta chains below was sequenced from the same sample in a study of metastatic and nonmetastatic thyroid tumors. MiXCR was used by TCRdb to re-call the PCR reads. The data contain roughly 36,000 clones, around 26% of them singletons. No treatment of any kind had been given to any patient before thyroid surgery. Specimen: blood. All receptors derive from a female donor with papillary thyroid cancer or a benign thyroid nodule (not recorded which). Some clones in this sample may be carry-over from other donors' samples.

This rearrangement joins TRBV7-8 to TRBJ2-7, with no clear D. In germline, CDR1 is SGHVS, CDR2 FQNEAQ. The CDR3 sequence is 15 residues long. The germline V and J ends were trimmed by 0 bases and 1 base, with 10 bases remaining between them. In DNA, the CDR3 is TGTGCCAGCAGCTTAGCGTATGGGCAATCCTACGAGCAGTACTTC. The encoded protein is CASSLAYGQSYEQYF.

There are many counts of this clone. The chain uses TRBV3-1 and TRBJ2-7; D remains ambiguous. Trimming left V 3 bases short and J 5 bases short, with 5 bases between. The CDR3 covers 11 residues. Germline CDR1 reads LGHDT; CDR2 reads YNNKEL (reference sequence). In DNA, the CDR3 is TGTGCCAGCAGCCAGAGTCACGAGCAGTACTTC. Protein sequence: CASSQSHEQYF.

A few counts support this clone. The gene calls are TRBV27 and TRBJ1-2; D ambiguous. Germline V lookup: CDR1 MNHEY, CDR2 SMNVEV (reference sequence). The CDR3 runs 13 residues. Trimming removed 3 bases at V and 7 bases at J, with 12 bases between. The chain's CDR3 is CASSFRGSSGYTF. In DNA, the CDR3 is TGTGCCAGCAGTTTTCGGGGTTCGTCTGGCTACACCTTC.

This clone was seen at least ten times. This rearrangement joins TRBV30 to TRBJ1-2, with TRBD1 matching 7 bases. The V segment lost 6 bases and the J segment 6 bases; nucleotides outside the gene matches: 7. The CDR3 sequence is 12 residues long. The germline V gene encodes CDR1 GTSNPN and CDR2 SVGIG (reference sequence). CDR3 in amino acids: CACNRQGDGYTF. The CDR3 DNA reads as TGTGCCTGCAATCGTCAGGGGGATGGCTACACCTTC.

V and J are TRBV28 and TRBJ2-5; D not certain. V shed 6 bases and J shed 5 bases, with 10 bases lying between them. Germline V lookup: CDR1 MDHEN, CDR2 SYDVKM. The CDR3 has 12 amino acids. As DNA, the CDR3 is TGTGCCAGCAGCCCCCGGCGTGAGACCCAGTACTTC. Protein product: CASSPRRETQYF.

This clone occurred many times. The rearrangement uses TRBV14 and TRBJ1-6; 12 nucleotides align to TRBD1. The CDR3 runs to 15 residues. Germline CDR1 and CDR2: SGHDN and FVKESK. V was pared by 1 base and J by 8 bases, with 0 bases of the junction left unmatched. CDR3: CASSQGDRGHSPLHF. The CDR3 DNA reads TGTGCCAGCAGCCAAGGGGACAGGGGGCATTCACCCCTCCACTTT. The complete variable domain, with remaining parts taken from reference TRBV14 and TRBJ1-6, reads EAGVTQFPSHSVIEKGQTVTLRCDPISGHDNLYWYRRVMGKEIKFLLHFVKESKQDESGMPNNRFLAERTGGTYSTLKVQPAELEDSGVYFCASSQGDRGHSPLHFGNGTRLTVT.

This clone was seen just once. The chain has TRBV4-1 and TRBJ2-2; no clear D gene. Germline values: CDR1 MGHRA, CDR2 YSYEKL. CDR3 length: 13 residues. The V end lost 4 bases, the J end lost 8 bases, and 11 bases lay between the germline ends. In DNA, the CDR3 is TGCGCCAGCAGCCCCGCTTATGGGGGGGAGCTGTTTTTT. It yields the protein CASSPAYGGELFF.

This clone was seen many times. This chain connects TRBV20-1 to TRBJ2-2; unclear D gene. The CDR3 is 16 amino acids. The V and J ends lost 3 bases and 2 bases respectively, with 16 bases between them. The germline V gene has CDR1 DFQATT and CDR2 SNEGSKA (reference sequence). CDR3 sequence (DNA): TGCAGTGCTAGTTCGATCCGCAATCTCAACACCGGGGAGCTGTTTTTT. It translates to CSASSIRNLNTGELFF.

This clone is termed medium-sized. This sequence joins TRBV28 and TRBJ1-3; TRBD1 matches 7 bases. Unmatched junction bases numbered 5, after V lost 11 bases and J lost 1 base. CDR3 length: 13 amino acids. CDR1 and CDR2 from the germline V gene are MDHEN and SYDVKM. The CDR3 reads CAHGQVSGNTIYF. The CDR3, as DNA: TGTGCCCACGGACAGGTATCTGGAAACACCATATATTTT.

In this sample, this clone turned up a few times. A read error may account for a junction end that differs from germline. The J gene is TRBJ1-2, the V gene TRBV24-1, with a tentative D call TRBD1 (5 bases). The germline V gene has CDR1 KGHDR and CDR2 SFDVKD. The CDR3 totals 15 residues. The CDR3 sequence is CATSDAGRKDYSYTF. CDR3 DNA: TGTGCCACCAGTGATGCAGGGAGGAAGGACTATAGCTACACCTTC.

This clone is medium-sized. The V call is TRBV6-1, the J call TRBJ2-7; the match to TRBD1 covers 8 bases. The CDR3 covers 15 residues. Germline V gene sequence: CDR1 MNHNS, CDR2 SASEGT. Losses at the gene ends were 8 bases for V and 3 bases for J; bases not matched to a gene: 12. CDR3 sequence (DNA): TGTGCCAGCGGCCAGTCCAGGGGGCGAAACTACGAGCAGTACTTC. It is translated as CASGQSRGRNYEQYF.

This chain connects TRBV12-3 or TRBV12-4 to TRBJ1-2; D might be TRBD1 (6 bases). The CDR3 has 13 amino acids. The V end lost 10 bases, the J end lost 4 bases, and 16 bases lay between the germline ends. CDR3 in amino acids: CATVGRQAYGYTF. The CDR3 DNA reads TGTGCCACCGTAGGACGACAGGCCTATGGCTACACCTTC.

This clone was observed many times. The rearrangement uses TRBV5-1 and TRBJ2-2; D is uncertain. Between the trimmed V and J ends, which lost 3 bases and 3 bases, there was a span of 12 bases. This CDR3 contains 15 residues. Germline V gene data show CDR1 as SGHRS and CDR2 as YFSETQ. Here the CDR3 reads CASSYTRVDTGELFF. The CDR3 DNA reads as TGCGCCAGCAGCTACACAAGGGTAGACACCGGGGAGCTGTTTTTT.

This rearrangement joins TRBV6-6 to TRBJ2-7; D gene ambiguous. The length of the CDR3 is 15 residues. Trimming left V 4 bases short and J 0 bases short, with 13 bases between. Germline V gives CDR1 MNHNY, CDR2 SVGAGI (reference sequence). The DNA of the CDR3 is TGTGCCAGCAGTTCTCCCACTCTCAGCTCCTACGAGCAGTACTTC. Its protein product is CASSSPTLSSYEQYF.